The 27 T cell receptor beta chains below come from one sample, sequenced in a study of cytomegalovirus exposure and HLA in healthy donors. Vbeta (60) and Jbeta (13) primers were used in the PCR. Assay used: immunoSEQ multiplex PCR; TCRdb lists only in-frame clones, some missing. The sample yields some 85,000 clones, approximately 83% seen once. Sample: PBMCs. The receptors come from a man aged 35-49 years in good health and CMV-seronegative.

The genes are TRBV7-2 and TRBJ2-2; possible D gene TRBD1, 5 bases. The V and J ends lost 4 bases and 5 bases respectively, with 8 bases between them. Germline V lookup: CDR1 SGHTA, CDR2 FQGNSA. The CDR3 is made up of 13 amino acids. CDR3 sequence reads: CASSWGPTGELFF. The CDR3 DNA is TGTGCCAGCAGCTGGGGCCCAACCGGGGAGCTGTTTTTT.

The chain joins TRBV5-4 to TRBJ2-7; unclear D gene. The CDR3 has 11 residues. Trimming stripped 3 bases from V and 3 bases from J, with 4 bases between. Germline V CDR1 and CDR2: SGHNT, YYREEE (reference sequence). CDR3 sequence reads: CASSSSYEQYF. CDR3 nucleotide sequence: TGTGCCAGCAGCTCCAGCTACGAGCAGTACTTC.

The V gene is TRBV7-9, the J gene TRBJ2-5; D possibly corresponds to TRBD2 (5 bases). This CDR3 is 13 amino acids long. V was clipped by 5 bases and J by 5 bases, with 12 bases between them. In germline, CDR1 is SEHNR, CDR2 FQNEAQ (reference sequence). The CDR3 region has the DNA TGTGCCAGCAGCCCCGGAGGCAGGGAGACCCAGTACTTC. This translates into CASSPGGRETQYF.

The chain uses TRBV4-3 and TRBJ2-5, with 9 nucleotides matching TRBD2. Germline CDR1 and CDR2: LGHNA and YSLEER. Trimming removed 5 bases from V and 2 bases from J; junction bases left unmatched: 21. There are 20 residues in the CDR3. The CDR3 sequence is CASSTRVAGAGWWNQETQYF. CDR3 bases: TGCGCCAGCAGCACAAGGGTAGCGGGGGCCGGTTGGTGGAATCAAGAGACCCAGTACTTC.

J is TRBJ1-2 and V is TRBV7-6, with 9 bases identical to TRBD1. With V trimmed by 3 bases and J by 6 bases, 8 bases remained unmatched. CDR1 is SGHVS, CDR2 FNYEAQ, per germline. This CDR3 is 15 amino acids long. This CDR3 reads CASSFTGGGIHGYTF. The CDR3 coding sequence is TGTGCCAGCAGCTTTACAGGGGGCGGGATTCATGGCTACACCTTC.

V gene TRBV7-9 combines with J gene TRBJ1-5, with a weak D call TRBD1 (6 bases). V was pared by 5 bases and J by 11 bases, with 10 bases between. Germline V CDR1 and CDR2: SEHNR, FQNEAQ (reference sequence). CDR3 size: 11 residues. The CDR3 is CASSKGGAQHF. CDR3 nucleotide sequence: TGTGCCAGCAGCAAAGGGGGGGCCCAGCATTTT. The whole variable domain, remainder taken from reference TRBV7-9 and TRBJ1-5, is DTGVSQNPRHKITKRGQNVTFRCDPISEHNRLYWYRQTLGQGPEFLTYFQNEAQLEKSRLLSDRFSAERPKGSFSTLEIQRTEQGDSAMYLCASSKGGAQHFGDGTRLSIL.

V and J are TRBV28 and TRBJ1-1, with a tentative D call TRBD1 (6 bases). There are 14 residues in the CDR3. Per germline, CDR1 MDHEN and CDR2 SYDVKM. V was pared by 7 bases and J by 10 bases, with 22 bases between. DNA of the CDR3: TGTGCCAGCATCCAAGGGGGGGCGAAGCAGCGAGCTTTCTTT. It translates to CASIQGGAKQRAFF.

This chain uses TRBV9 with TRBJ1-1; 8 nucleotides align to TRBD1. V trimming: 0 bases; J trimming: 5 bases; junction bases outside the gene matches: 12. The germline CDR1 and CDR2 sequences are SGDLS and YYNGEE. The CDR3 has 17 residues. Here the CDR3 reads CASSVGQGKGRWTEAFF. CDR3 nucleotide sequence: TGTGCCAGCAGCGTAGGACAGGGGAAAGGTCGGTGGACTGAAGCTTTCTTT. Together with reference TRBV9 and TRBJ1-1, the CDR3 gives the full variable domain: DSGVTQTPKHLITATGQRVTLRCSPRSGDLSVYWYQQSLDQGLQFLIQYYNGEERAKGNILERFSAQQFPDLHSELNLSSLELGDSALYFCASSVGQGKGRWTEAFFGQGTRLTVV.

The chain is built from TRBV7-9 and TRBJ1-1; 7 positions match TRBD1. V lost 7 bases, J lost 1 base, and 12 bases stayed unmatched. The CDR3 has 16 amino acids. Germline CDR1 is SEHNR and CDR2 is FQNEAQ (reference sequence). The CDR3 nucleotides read TGTGCCAGCACCCCTGTCAGGGGGGACAAGAACACTGAAGCTTTCTTT. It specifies CASTPVRGDKNTEAFF.

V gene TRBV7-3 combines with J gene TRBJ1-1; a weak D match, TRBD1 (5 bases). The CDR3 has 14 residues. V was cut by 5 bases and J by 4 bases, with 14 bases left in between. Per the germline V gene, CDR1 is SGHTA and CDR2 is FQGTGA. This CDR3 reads CASSPVGGSTEAFF. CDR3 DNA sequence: TGTGCCAGCAGCCCCGTGGGGGGAAGCACTGAAGCTTTCTTT.

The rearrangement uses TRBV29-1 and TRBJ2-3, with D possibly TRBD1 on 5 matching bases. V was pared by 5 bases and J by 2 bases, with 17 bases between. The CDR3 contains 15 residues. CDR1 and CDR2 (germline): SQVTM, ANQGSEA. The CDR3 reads CSVPISAGFTDTQYF. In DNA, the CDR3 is TGCAGCGTTCCCATCTCGGCAGGGTTCACAGATACGCAGTATTTT.

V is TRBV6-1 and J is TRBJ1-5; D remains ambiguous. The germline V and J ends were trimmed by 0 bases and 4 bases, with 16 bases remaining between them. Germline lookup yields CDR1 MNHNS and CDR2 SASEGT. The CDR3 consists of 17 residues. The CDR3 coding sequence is TGTGCCAGCAGTGAAGCGGTAAGGTACAGCCAGAATCAGCCCCAGCATTTT. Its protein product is CASSEAVRYSQNQPQHF.

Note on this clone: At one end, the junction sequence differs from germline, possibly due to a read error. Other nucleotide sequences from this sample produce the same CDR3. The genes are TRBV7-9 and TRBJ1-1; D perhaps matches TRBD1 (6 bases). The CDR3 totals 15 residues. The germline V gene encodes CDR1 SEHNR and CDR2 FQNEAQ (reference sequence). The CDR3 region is CASSSRTVKDTEAFF. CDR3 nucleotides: TGTGCCAGCAGCTCAAGGACAGTAAAGGACACTGAAGCCTTCTTT.

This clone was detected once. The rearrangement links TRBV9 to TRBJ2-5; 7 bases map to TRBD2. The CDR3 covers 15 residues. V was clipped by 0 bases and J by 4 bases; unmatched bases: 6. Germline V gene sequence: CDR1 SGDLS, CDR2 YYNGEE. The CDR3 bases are TGTGCCAGCAGCGTAGCCAGCGGGGATGCAGAGACCCAGTACTTC. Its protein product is CASSVASGDAETQYF.

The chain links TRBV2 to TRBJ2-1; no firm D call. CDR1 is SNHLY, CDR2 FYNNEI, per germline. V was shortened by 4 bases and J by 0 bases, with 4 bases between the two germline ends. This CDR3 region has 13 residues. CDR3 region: CASSGDSYNEQFF. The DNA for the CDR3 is TGTGCCAGCAGTGGCGACTCCTACAATGAGCAGTTCTTC. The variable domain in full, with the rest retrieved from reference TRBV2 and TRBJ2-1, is EPEVTQTPSHQVTQMGQEVILRCVPISNHLYFYWYRQILGQKVEFLVSFYNNEISEKSEIFDDQFSVERPDGSNFTLKIRSTKLEDSAMYFCASSGDSYNEQFFGPGTRLTVL.

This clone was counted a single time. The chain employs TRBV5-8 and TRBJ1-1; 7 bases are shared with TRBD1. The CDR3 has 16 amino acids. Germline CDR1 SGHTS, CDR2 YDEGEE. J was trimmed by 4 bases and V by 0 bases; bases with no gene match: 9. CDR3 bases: TGTGCCAGCAGCTTGGTGAGGGGGCCGAGGATCACTGAAGCTTTCTTT. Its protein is CASSLVRGPRITEAFF.

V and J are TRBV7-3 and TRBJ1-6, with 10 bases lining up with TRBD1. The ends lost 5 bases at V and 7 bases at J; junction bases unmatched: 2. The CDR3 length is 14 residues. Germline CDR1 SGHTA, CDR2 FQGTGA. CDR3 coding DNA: TGTGCCAGCAGCCGGACAGGGGGGAATTCACCCCTCCACTTT. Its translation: CASSRTGGNSPLHF. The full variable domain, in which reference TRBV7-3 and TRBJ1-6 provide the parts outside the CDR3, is GAGVSQTPSNKVTEKGKYVELRCDPISGHTALYWYRQSLGQGPEFLIYFQGTGAADDSGLPNDRFFAVRPEGSVSTLKIQRTERGDSAVYLCASSRTGGNSPLHFGNGTRLTVT.

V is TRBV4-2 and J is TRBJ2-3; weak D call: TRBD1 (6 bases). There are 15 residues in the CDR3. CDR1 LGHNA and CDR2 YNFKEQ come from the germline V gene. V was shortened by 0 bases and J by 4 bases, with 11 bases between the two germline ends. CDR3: CASSQERGSADTQYF. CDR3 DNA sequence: TGTGCCAGCAGCCAAGAGAGGGGGAGCGCAGATACGCAGTATTTT.

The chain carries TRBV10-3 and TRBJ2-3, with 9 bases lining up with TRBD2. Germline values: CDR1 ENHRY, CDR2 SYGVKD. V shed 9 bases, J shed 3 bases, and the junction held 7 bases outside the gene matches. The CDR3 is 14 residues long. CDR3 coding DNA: TGTGCCATAGGCGGGGGGGCCAGGACAGATACGCAGTATTTT. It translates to CAIGGGARTDTQYF.

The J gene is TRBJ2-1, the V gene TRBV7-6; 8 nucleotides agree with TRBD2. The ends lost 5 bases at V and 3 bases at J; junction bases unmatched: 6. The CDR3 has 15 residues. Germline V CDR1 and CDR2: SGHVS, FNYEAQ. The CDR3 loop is CASSPIAGIYNEQFF. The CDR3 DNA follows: TGTGCCAGCAGCCCTATAGCGGGGATCTACAATGAGCAGTTCTTC.

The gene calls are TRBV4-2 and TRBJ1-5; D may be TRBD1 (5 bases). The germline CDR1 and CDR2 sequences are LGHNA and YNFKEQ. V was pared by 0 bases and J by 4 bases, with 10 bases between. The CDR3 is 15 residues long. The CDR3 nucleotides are TGTGCCAGCAGCCAAGACGGTCGGGGGAATCAGCCCCAGCATTTT. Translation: CASSQDGRGNQPQHF.

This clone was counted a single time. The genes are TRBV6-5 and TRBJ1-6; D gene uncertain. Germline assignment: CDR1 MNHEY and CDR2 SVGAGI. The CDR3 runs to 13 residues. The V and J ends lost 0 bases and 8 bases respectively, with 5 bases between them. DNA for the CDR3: TGTGCCAGCAGTTACTCCGGGGATTCACCCCTCCACTTT. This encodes CASSYSGDSPLHF.

The CDR3 DNA follows: TGCGCCAGCAGCCCGACAGGGTTGAATCAGCCCCAGCATTTT. Translation gives CASSPTGLNQPQHF. V gene TRBV4-1 combines with J gene TRBJ1-5; 7 bases match TRBD1. This CDR3 comprises 14 residues. V lost 4 bases, J lost 4 bases, and 4 bases stayed unmatched. Germline CDR1 and CDR2: MGHRA and YSYEKL.

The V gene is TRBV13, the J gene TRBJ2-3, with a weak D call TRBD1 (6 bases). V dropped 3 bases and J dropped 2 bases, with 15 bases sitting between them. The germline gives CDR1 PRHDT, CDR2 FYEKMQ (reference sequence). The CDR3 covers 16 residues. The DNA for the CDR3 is TGTGCCAGCAGCTTGTACCGGGACACATTCACAGATACGCAGTATTTT. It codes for CASSLYRDTFTDTQYF.

This CDR3 is CASSDRSYEQYF. In DNA form, the CDR3 reads TGTGCCAGCAGCGACAGGTCCTACGAGCAGTACTTC. This chain uses TRBV6-5 with TRBJ2-7; D perhaps matches TRBD1 (6 bases). This CDR3 is built from 12 residues. Trimming took 6 bases from V and 1 from J, leaving 7 bases between them. The germline V gene has CDR1 MNHEY and CDR2 SVGAGI.

The CDR3 region is CASRGMTGEAYGYTF. The CDR3 DNA reads TGCGCCAGCAGGGGAATGACGGGGGAGGCCTATGGCTACACCTTC. The V and J genes are TRBV4-1 and TRBJ1-2, with D maybe TRBD1 (5 bases). The length of the CDR3 is 15 residues. Germline lookup yields CDR1 MGHRA and CDR2 YSYEKL. V lost 6 bases, J lost 4 bases, and 18 bases lay in between.

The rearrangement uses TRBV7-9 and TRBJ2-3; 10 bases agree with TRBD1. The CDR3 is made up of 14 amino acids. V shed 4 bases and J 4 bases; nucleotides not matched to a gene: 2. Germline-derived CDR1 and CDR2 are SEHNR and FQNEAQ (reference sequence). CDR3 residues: CASSSGQGADTQYF. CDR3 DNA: TGTGCCAGCAGCTCCGGACAGGGGGCAGATACGCAGTATTTT.